The 27 T cell receptor beta chains presented below share a single source sample, sequenced in a study of human T cells and chemical hapten exposure. The time point was: pre-sensitization, week 0. Treatment in this sample: therapeutic diphenylcyclopropenone sensitization with weekly scalp DPC. TCRdb analysed the RACE reads with MiXCR anew, one entry per CDR3 protein. The data contain tens of thousands of distinct CDR3 sequences, about 10% of them seen just once; the ten biggest clones take up approximately 5.9%. The sample was whole blood, taken in connection with sensitization to the hapten diphenylcyclopropenone (DPC). The receptors stem from a man aged 25 to 40 with alopecia areata. Some clones in this sample may be carry-over from other donors' samples.

This clonotype was found many times. The gene calls are TRBV20-1 and TRBJ2-3, with 14 bases fitting TRBD2. Germline assignment: CDR1 DFQATT and CDR2 SNEGSKA (reference sequence). The CDR3 spans 15 residues. Trimming took 5 bases from V and 0 from J; bases not matched to a gene: 1. Written as DNA, the CDR3 is TGCAGTGCTTGGACTAGCGGGAGGAGCACAGATACGCAGTATTTT. Translating gives CSAWTSGRSTDTQYF.

This clonotype has only a few counts. V and J are TRBV29-1 and TRBJ2-5; D possibly corresponds to TRBD2 (6 bases). The V gene lost 7 bases and the J gene lost 0 bases, with 12 bases spanning the gap. Germline V gives CDR1 SQVTM, CDR2 ANQGSEA. This CDR3 comprises 13 residues. In DNA form, the CDR3 reads TGCAGCGCCGGGAGTTGGGACCAAGAGACCCAGTACTTC. Translated: CSAGSWDQETQYF.

This clonotype was counted a few times. This chain connects TRBV7-6 to TRBJ1-1; unclear D gene. The CDR3 has 14 amino acids. V shed 1 base and J shed 2 bases, with 8 bases lying between them. The germline CDR1 and CDR2 sequences are SGHVS and FNYEAQ. The CDR3 DNA reads as TGTGCCAGCAGCTTAGAGGTCGGCAACACTGAAGCTTTCTTT. The encoded protein is CASSLEVGNTEAFF.

This clonotype was counted between two and nine times. J is TRBJ1-1 and V is TRBV5-1; weak D call: TRBD1 (6 bases). The CDR3 totals 14 residues. The V gene lost 5 bases and the J gene lost 3 bases, with 14 bases spanning the gap. From germline, CDR1 is SGHRS and CDR2 YFSETQ. CDR3 in DNA: TGCGCCAGCAGGGGACATAAAGATTACACTGAAGCTTTCTTT. Translated: CASRGHKDYTEAFF.

This clonotype was found many times. The chain uses TRBV6-2 or TRBV6-3 and TRBJ1-5; D possibly corresponds to TRBD1 (5 bases). Trimming cost V 2 bases and J 5 bases, with 7 bases left between them. The CDR3 has 13 amino acids. Germline V gives CDR1 MNHEY, CDR2 SVGEGT. The CDR3 nucleotides read TGTGCCAGCAGTTACAGGGGTGATCAGCCCCAGCATTTT. Encoded protein: CASSYRGDQPQHF.

The sample holds many counts of this clonotype. The chain uses TRBV27 and TRBJ2-1, with 7 nucleotides matching TRBD1. The V segment lost 7 bases and the J segment 1 base; nucleotides outside the gene matches: 7. Germline V gene sequence: CDR1 MNHEY, CDR2 SMNVEV (reference sequence). The CDR3 totals 15 residues. The CDR3 spells CASTMARGSYNEQFF. CDR3 coding DNA: TGTGCCAGCACCATGGCCAGGGGGTCCTACAATGAGCAGTTCTTC.

This clonotype has ten or more counts. The V gene is TRBV11-2, the J gene TRBJ2-7; the D gene is possibly TRBD1 (7 bases). The CDR3 totals 14 residues. V lost 5 bases, J lost 2 bases, and 13 bases lay in between. Germline assignment: CDR1 SGHAT and CDR2 FQNNGV. Here the CDR3 DNA reads TGTGCCAGCAGCATCGCGGGACAGCCCTACGAGCAGTACGTC. Translating gives CASSIAGQPYEQYV.

The rearrangement links TRBV20-1 to TRBJ1-6; TRBD1 matches at 10 bases. The length of the CDR3 is 14 residues. Per germline, CDR1 DFQATT and CDR2 SNEGSKA (reference sequence). V trimming: 6 bases; J trimming: 7 bases; junction bases outside the gene matches: 6. Written as DNA, the CDR3 is TGCAGTGCGGGAAAGGGACAGGGGAATTCACCCCTCCACTTT. This sequence encodes CSAGKGQGNSPLHF.

This clonotype was seen ten or more times. V gene TRBV7-2 combines with J gene TRBJ1-5; 11 bases line up with TRBD1. CDR1 is SGHTA, CDR2 FQGNSA, per germline. The CDR3 length is 14 residues. Unmatched junction bases numbered 6, after V lost 5 bases and J lost 9 bases. The CDR3, as DNA: TGTGCCAGCAGCCAGGACAGGGGGCCCTGGCCCCAGCATTTT. It translates to CASSQDRGPWPQHF.

J is TRBJ1-4 and V is TRBV25-1, with D unclear. The CDR3 has 15 amino acids. V lost 5 bases and J lost 5, with 15 bases in between. Germline loops: CDR1 MGHDK, CDR2 SYGVNS. The CDR3, as DNA: TGTGCCAGCAGTTTTAACCGTGGTGGAAATGAAAAACTGTTTTTT. It is translated as CASSFNRGGNEKLFF.

The V call is TRBV4-1, the J call TRBJ2-3; D not resolved. Germline V CDR1 and CDR2: MGHRA, YSYEKL. The CDR3 is 14 residues long. With 2 bases removed from V and 10 bases from J, the gap between germline ends came to 16 bases. The CDR3 sequence is CASSQSLSGRAQYF. CDR3 bases: TGCGCCAGCAGCCAATCGCTATCTGGGCGAGCGCAGTATTTT.

This clonotype was seen more than once but under ten times. V gene TRBV4-2 combines with J gene TRBJ1-2, with 8 bases aligning to TRBD1. V was clipped by 1 base and J by 4 bases; unmatched bases: 17. The CDR3 sequence is 19 residues long. Germline V gene data show CDR1 as LGHNA and CDR2 as YNFKEQ. The CDR3 bases are TGTGCCAGCAGCCAAGTCAGATTAGGAAGGGGGGACAGGCCCTATGGCTACACCTTC. Translating it yields CASSQVRLGRGDRPYGYTF.

Concerning this clonotype itself: One base away lies a much larger clone, so this may be a sequencing read error. This chain links TRBV20-1 with TRBJ1-6; 7 bases fit TRBD1. Germline V CDR1 and CDR2: DFQATT, SNEGSKA (reference sequence). The CDR3 runs 14 residues. This CDR3 reads CSATAGTENSPHHF. Written as DNA, the CDR3 is TGCAGTGCCACTGCGGGGACAGAGAATTCACCCCACCACTTT.

The chain couples TRBV30 to TRBJ1-4; D possibly corresponds to TRBD1 (6 bases). The CDR3 totals 14 residues. Trimming removed 0 bases from V and 8 bases from J, with 13 bases in between. The germline V gene has CDR1 GTSNPN and CDR2 SVGIG (reference sequence). The CDR3 sequence: CAWSVVGGQEKLFF. The DNA for the CDR3 is TGTGCCTGGAGTGTTGTTGGGGGCCAGGAAAAACTGTTTTTT.

In this sample, this clonotype turned up a few times. V and J are TRBV6-5 and TRBJ1-5, with a possible D match to TRBD1 (6 bases). The germline V gene encodes CDR1 MNHEY and CDR2 SVGAGI. Trimming shortened V by 5 bases and J by 2 bases, and 13 bases separated the two germline ends. This CDR3 contains 15 residues. The DNA of the CDR3 is TGTGCCAGCAGTGGGGGGCGCGGAGGCAATCAGCCCCAGCATTTT. This gives the protein CASSGGRGGNQPQHF.

This clonotype showed up many times. This rearrangement joins TRBV3-1 to TRBJ1-5, with 9 bases identical to TRBD1. Trimming removed 10 bases from V and 4 bases from J; junction bases left unmatched: 2. The CDR3 runs 12 residues. Per the germline V gene, CDR1 is LGHDT and CDR2 is YNNKEL (reference sequence). CDR3: CATGQGNQPQHF. In DNA form, the CDR3 reads TGTGCCACCGGACAGGGGAATCAGCCCCAGCATTTT.

This clonotype was observed a few times. The chain combines TRBV29-1 with TRBJ2-3, with D possibly matching TRBD2 (6 bases). The CDR3 contains 14 residues. The V and J ends lost 6 bases and 3 bases respectively, with 16 bases between them. From germline, CDR1 is SQVTM and CDR2 ANQGSEA. In DNA form, the CDR3 reads TGCAGCGTCGCTACGGGAGTAACGACAGATACGCAGTATTTT. It encodes CSVATGVTTDTQYF.

This clonotype was observed at least ten times. The chain carries TRBV6-2 or TRBV6-3 and TRBJ2-3; no reliable D call. This CDR3 region has 14 residues. The germline gives CDR1 MNHEY, CDR2 SVGEGT. The germline V and J ends were trimmed by 6 bases and 6 bases, with 16 bases remaining between them. CDR3 nucleotide sequence: TGTGCCAGCAGACATGGCCCTCTCAGGGATACGCAGTATTTT. Translating gives CASRHGPLRDTQYF.

This clonotype occurred many times. One end of the junction is discordant with germline, which a read error may explain. This rearrangement joins TRBV18 to TRBJ1-1; 8 bases align to TRBD1. The germline V gene encodes CDR1 KGHSH and CDR2 LQKENI. The CDR3 spans 13 residues. The CDR3 protein is CVSSTTGVSEAFF. As DNA, the CDR3 is TGTGTCAGCTCAACGACAGGGGTTTCTGAAGCTTTCTTT.

This clonotype has at least ten counts. The chain joins TRBV11-2 to TRBJ1-3; D might be TRBD1 (5 bases). Germline CDR1 is SGHAT and CDR2 is FQNNGV. The CDR3 length is 16 residues. V dropped 4 bases and J dropped 3 bases, with 16 bases sitting between them. The CDR3 sequence: CASSSRGDLHGNTIYF. CDR3 coding DNA: TGTGCCAGCAGCTCGAGAGGGGACTTACATGGAAACACCATATATTTT.

The gene calls are TRBV5-5 and TRBJ1-2; D gene unclear. Germline loops: CDR1 SGHKS, CDR2 YYEKEE (reference sequence). The CDR3 has 15 amino acids. V lost 4 bases and J 3 bases, leaving 16 bases between the germline ends. CDR3 sequence (DNA): TGTGCCAGCAGCCCCACTTCGTTTCCCTACTATGGCTACACCTTC. Translating it yields CASSPTSFPYYGYTF.

In this sample, this clonotype turned up a few times. The chain combines TRBV7-6 with TRBJ2-2; 7 nucleotides align to TRBD1. Trimming cost V 8 bases and J 2 bases; bases outside gene matches: 14. Germline values: CDR1 SGHVS, CDR2 FNYEAQ. There are 17 residues in the CDR3. CDR3 nucleotide sequence: TGTGCCAGCCGAATTTATGGGACAGCAGATAACACCGGGGAGCTGTTTTTT. It yields the protein CASRIYGTADNTGELFF.

The chain joins TRBV18 to TRBJ2-1, with 13 bases aligning to TRBD2. V shed 0 bases, J shed 5 bases, and the junction held 1 base outside the gene matches. The CDR3 has 16 amino acids. Looked up from germline, CDR1 is KGHSH and CDR2 is LQKENI. DNA of the CDR3: TGTGCCAGCTCACCACCGGGACTAGCGGGAAACAATGAGCAGTTCTTC. Amino acids: CASSPPGLAGNNEQFF.

This clonotype was seen only once. V gene TRBV2 combines with J gene TRBJ2-1; no reliable D call. This CDR3 has 12 residues. CDR1 and CDR2 (germline): SNHLY, FYNNEI. The V end lost 6 bases, the J end lost 3 bases, and 6 bases lay between the germline ends. The CDR3 is CASRKFYNEQFF. The DNA of the CDR3 is TGTGCCAGCAGAAAATTCTACAATGAGCAGTTCTTC.

This clonotype was seen repeatedly, ten times or more. This chain links TRBV10-3 with TRBJ2-1; the D gene is possibly TRBD2 (6 bases). This CDR3 is built from 14 residues. V gave up 4 bases and J gave up 1 base, with 8 bases separating them. Germline CDR1 and CDR2: ENHRY and SYGVKD. This CDR3 is CAISGGTSYNEQFF. CDR3 DNA: TGTGCCATCAGTGGCGGGACTTCCTACAATGAGCAGTTCTTC.

This sequence joins TRBV5-1 and TRBJ2-7, with D hard to call. Trimming left V 2 bases short and J 2 bases short, with 11 bases between. CDR3 size: 14 residues. Germline V gene lookup returns CDR1 SGHRS and CDR2 YFSETQ. CDR3 DNA sequence: TGCGCCAGCAGCTTAGATGGGCGGACCTACGAGCAGTACTTC. As protein: CASSLDGRTYEQYF.

This clonotype was recorded at least ten times. This chain uses TRBV11-3 with TRBJ2-1, with 15 bases aligning to TRBD2. The length of the CDR3 is 16 residues. Germline V gene lookup returns CDR1 SGHNT and CDR2 YENEEA. V shed 0 bases and J 9 bases; nucleotides not matched to a gene: 3. In DNA, the CDR3 is TGTGCCAGCAGCTTAGATAAGGGACTAGCGGGAGGTGAGCAGTTCTTC. This sequence encodes CASSLDKGLAGGEQFF.